One and the same sample provided the 18 T cell receptor beta chains below, sequenced in a study of memory CD4+ T cells and cytomegalovirus serostatus. TCRdb keeps only in-frame clones here, not all; method: immunoSEQ multiplex PCR. The sample lists about 56,000 clones; about 68% were seen once. The sort gate was single viable CD3+CD4+CD8-CD45RO+ cells for memory CD4+ T cells. Input material: memory CD4+ T cells from blood. These receptors were taken from an adult in good health and CMV-seropositive.

The V and J genes are TRBV5-5 and TRBJ2-7, with D possibly TRBD2 on 6 matching bases. The CDR3 has 16 amino acids. V was shortened by 4 bases and J by 0 bases, with 17 bases between the two germline ends. CDR1 is SGHKS, CDR2 YYEKEE, per germline (reference sequence). CDR3 in DNA: TGTGCCAGCAGCGGAGGGAGATCATTAGGCTCCTACGAGCAGTACTTC. Translating gives CASSGGRSLGSYEQYF.

The chain joins TRBV10-3 to TRBJ1-2; 11 positions match TRBD1. The CDR3 spans 14 residues. The germline gives CDR1 ENHRY, CDR2 SYGVKD. J lost 4 bases, V lost 10 bases, and 8 bases had no gene match. CDR3 DNA: TGTGCCACTTCACCGGACAGGGGGCCCTATGGCTACACCTTC. Its translation is CATSPDRGPYGYTF.

This clone was detected only a few times. The genes are TRBV30 and TRBJ2-1; D call uncertain. V was shortened by 0 bases and J by 10 bases, with 7 bases between the two germline ends. Germline V gene sequence: CDR1 GTSNPN, CDR2 SVGIG (reference sequence). The CDR3 length is 11 residues. CDR3 amino acids: CAWSVLREQFF. The CDR3 DNA follows: TGTGCCTGGAGTGTACTAAGAGAGCAGTTCTTC.

The gene calls are TRBV28 and TRBJ2-1; D call uncertain. The germline gives CDR1 MDHEN, CDR2 SYDVKM. The V end was cut by 2 bases, the J end by 6 bases, with 8 bases between. The CDR3 totals 13 residues. The CDR3 region is CASSLTVVNEQFF. DNA of the CDR3: TGTGCCAGCAGTTTAACGGTCGTCAATGAGCAGTTCTTC.

A single count supports this clone. The V gene is TRBV2, the J gene TRBJ2-2; either TRBD1 or TRBD2 may fit D (5 bases each). The CDR3 contains 14 residues. Trimming shortened V by 6 bases and J by 6 bases, and 14 bases separated the two germline ends. Germline-derived CDR1 and CDR2 are SNHLY and FYNNEI. The CDR3 is CASRPRDGAGELFF. The CDR3 nucleotides read TGTGCCAGCAGGCCTAGGGACGGGGCCGGGGAGCTGTTTTTT.

The rearrangement uses TRBV10-1 and TRBJ1-3, with D perhaps TRBD1 (6 bases). Germline-derived CDR1 and CDR2 are WNHNN and SYGVQD (reference sequence). With 10 bases removed from V and 1 base from J, the gap between germline ends came to 20 bases. The CDR3 runs 16 residues. CDR3 bases: TGCGCCACCCTTGAAGGCGGGGGGCTATCTGGAAACACCATATATTTT. This sequence encodes CATLEGGGLSGNTIYF.

This clone has a single count. The rearrangement uses TRBV18 and TRBJ2-5; 9 bases agree with TRBD1. CDR3 length: 16 amino acids. Germline loops: CDR1 KGHSH, CDR2 LQKENI. V trimming: 3 bases; J trimming: 4 bases; junction bases outside the gene matches: 9. In nucleotides, the CDR3 is TGTGCCAGCTCACCCGCCGGGACAGGGTGGGGAGAGACCCAGTACTTC. Its protein is CASSPAGTGWGETQYF.

The rearrangement uses TRBV13 and TRBJ2-3; D is unresolved. The V end lost 5 bases, the J end lost 0 bases, and 9 bases lay between the germline ends. In germline, CDR1 is PRHDT, CDR2 FYEKMQ (reference sequence). The CDR3 has 14 amino acids. The CDR3 region has the DNA TGTGCCAGCAGCCTTTACCAGAGCACAGATACGCAGTATTTT. Protein product: CASSLYQSTDTQYF.

This chain connects TRBV19 to TRBJ2-4; no firm D call. The CDR3 is made up of 12 amino acids. CDR1 is LNHDA and CDR2 is SQIVND in the germline V gene (reference sequence). V was clipped by 4 bases and J by 5 bases, with 6 bases between them. CDR3 sequence: CASSTGQNIQYF. The CDR3 nucleotides are TGTGCCAGTAGTACGGGCCAAAACATTCAGTACTTC.

CDR3 DNA sequence: TGTGCCAGCAGCTACGGACGGGCTGGGGCCAACGTCCTGACTTTC. It encodes CASSYGRAGANVLTF. V gene TRBV7-9 combines with J gene TRBJ2-6; D call uncertain. Per the germline V gene, CDR1 is SEHNR and CDR2 is FQNEAQ (reference sequence). Trimming cost V 4 bases and J 2 bases, with 9 bases left between them. The CDR3 loop spans 15 amino acids.

The V gene is TRBV5-6, the J gene TRBJ2-5; 7 bases are shared with TRBD2. J gave up 2 bases and V 4 bases, and 5 bases lay outside the gene matches. This CDR3 contains 14 residues. Germline loops: CDR1 SGHDT, CDR2 YYEEEE. As DNA, the CDR3 is TGTGCCAGCAGCCGGTCTAGCGGACAAGAGACCCAGTACTTC. Protein product: CASSRSSGQETQYF. The full variable domain, its missing parts supplied by reference TRBV5-6 and TRBJ2-5, is DAGVTQSPTHLIKTRGQQVTLRCSPKSGHDTVSWYQQALGQGPQFIFQYYEEEERQRGNFPDRFSGHQFPNYSSELNVNALLLGDSALYLCASSRSSGQETQYFGPGTRLLVL.

The V and J genes are TRBV11-2 and TRBJ2-7; tentative D call: TRBD2 (6 bases). V lost 5 bases to trimming and J lost 1 base, with 18 bases between them. Germline CDR1 SGHAT, CDR2 FQNNGV. This CDR3 has 16 residues. Here the CDR3 DNA reads TGTGCCAGCAGCCCCCGTGTTAGCGGCGGGTCCTACGAGCAGTACTTC. It yields the protein CASSPRVSGGSYEQYF.

The V gene is TRBV11-2, the J gene TRBJ2-7; no firm D call. This CDR3 contains 15 residues. The V gene lost 6 bases and the J gene lost 5 bases, with 20 bases spanning the gap. The germline V gene encodes CDR1 SGHAT and CDR2 FQNNGV. CDR3 loop: CASRERSYPGDEQYF. In DNA, the CDR3 is TGTGCCAGCAGAGAACGCTCCTACCCCGGAGACGAGCAGTACTTC.

The chain links TRBV15 to TRBJ1-1; D gene ambiguous. This CDR3 has 13 amino acids. V lost 5 bases to trimming and J lost 0 bases, with 7 bases between them. Germline V gene data show CDR1 as LNHNV and CDR2 as YYDKDF (reference sequence). CDR3 sequence (DNA): TGTGCCACCAGCGAAACTATGAACACTGAAGCTTTCTTT. Protein sequence: CATSETMNTEAFF.

The chain joins TRBV29-1 to TRBJ2-1; D may be TRBD1 or TRBD2 (5 bases each). This CDR3 contains 11 residues. Trimming removed 7 bases from V and 5 bases from J, with 9 bases in between. Germline-derived CDR1 and CDR2 are SQVTM and ANQGSEA. The CDR3 spells CSARGHNEQFF. For the CDR3, the DNA is TGCAGCGCTCGGGGACACAATGAGCAGTTCTTC.

V and J are TRBV7-9 and TRBJ2-2; D remains unclear. Germline CDR1 and CDR2: SEHNR and FQNEAQ (reference sequence). This CDR3 spans 12 amino acids. With 5 bases removed from V and 11 bases from J, the gap between germline ends came to 12 bases. The CDR3 DNA reads TGTGCCAGCAGCACCAGGAACTATGAGCTGTTTTTT. Encoded protein: CASSTRNYELFF.

This rearrangement joins TRBV7-9 to TRBJ1-2; the D is unclear. Germline loops: CDR1 SEHNR, CDR2 FQNEAQ (reference sequence). The CDR3 contains 13 residues. Trimming shortened V by 9 bases and J by 8 bases, and 19 bases separated the two germline ends. CDR3 bases: TGTGCCAGTCGGCCTCCCGTGAGGGAAGGCTACACCTTC. Translating gives CASRPPVREGYTF.

This rearrangement joins TRBV7-2 to TRBJ1-2; D not resolved. This CDR3 has 14 residues. V lost 3 bases to trimming and J lost 8 bases, with 16 bases between them. Germline CDR1 is SGHTA and CDR2 is FQGNSA. CDR3 nucleotide sequence: TGTGCCAGCAGCTTGGACGGGTTCTTAGAGGGCTACACCTTC. This codes for CASSLDGFLEGYTF.